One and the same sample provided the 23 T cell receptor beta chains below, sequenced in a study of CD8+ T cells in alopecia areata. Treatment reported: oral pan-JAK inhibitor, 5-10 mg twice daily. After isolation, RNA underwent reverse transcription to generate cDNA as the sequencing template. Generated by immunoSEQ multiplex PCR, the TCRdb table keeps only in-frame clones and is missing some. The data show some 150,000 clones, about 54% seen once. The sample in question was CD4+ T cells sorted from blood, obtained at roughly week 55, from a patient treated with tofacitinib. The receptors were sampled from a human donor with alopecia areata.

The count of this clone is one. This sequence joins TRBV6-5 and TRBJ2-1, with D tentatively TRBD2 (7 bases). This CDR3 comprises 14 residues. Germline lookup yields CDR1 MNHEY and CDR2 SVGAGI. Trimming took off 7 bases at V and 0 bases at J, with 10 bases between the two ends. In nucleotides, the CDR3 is TGTGCCAGCATCGGGGGGCTCTCCTACAATGAGCAGTTCTTC. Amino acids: CASIGGLSYNEQFF.

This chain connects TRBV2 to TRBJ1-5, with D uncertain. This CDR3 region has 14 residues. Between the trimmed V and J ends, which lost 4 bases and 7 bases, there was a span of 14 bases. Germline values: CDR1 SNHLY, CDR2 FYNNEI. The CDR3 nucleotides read TGTGCCAGCAGTGGCCCTTTACATGGCCAGCCCCAGCATTTT. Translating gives CASSGPLHGQPQHF.

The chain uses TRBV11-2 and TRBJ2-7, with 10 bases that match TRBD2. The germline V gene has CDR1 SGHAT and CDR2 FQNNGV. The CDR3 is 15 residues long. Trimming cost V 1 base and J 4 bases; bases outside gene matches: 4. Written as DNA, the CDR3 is TGTGCCAGCAGCTTAGCGGCTAGCGGGGGTTACGAGCAGTACTTC. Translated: CASSLAASGGYEQYF. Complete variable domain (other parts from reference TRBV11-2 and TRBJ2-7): EAGVAQSPRYKIIEKRQSVAFWCNPISGHATLYWYQQILGQGPKLLIQFQNNGVVDDSQLPKDRFSAERLKGVDSTLKIQPAKLEDSAVYLCASSLAASGGYEQYFGPGTRLTVT.

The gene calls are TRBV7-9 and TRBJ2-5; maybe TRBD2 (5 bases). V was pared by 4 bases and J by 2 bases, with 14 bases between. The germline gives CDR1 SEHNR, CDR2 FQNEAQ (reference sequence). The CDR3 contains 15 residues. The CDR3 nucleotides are TGTGCCAGCAGCTCACATGGGAGTGAACAAGAGACCCAGTACTTC. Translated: CASSSHGSEQETQYF.

In nucleotides, the CDR3 is TGTGCCAGCAGCCTGGCCCGACAGGGCCCCATTTCTAACTATGGCTACACCTTC. It yields the protein CASSLARQGPISNYGYTF. V gene TRBV5-6 combines with J gene TRBJ1-2; 7 nucleotides align to TRBD1. Germline-derived CDR1 and CDR2 are SGHDT and YYEEEE. V lost 4 bases and J lost 0; bases outside the gene matches: 15. The CDR3 contains 18 residues.

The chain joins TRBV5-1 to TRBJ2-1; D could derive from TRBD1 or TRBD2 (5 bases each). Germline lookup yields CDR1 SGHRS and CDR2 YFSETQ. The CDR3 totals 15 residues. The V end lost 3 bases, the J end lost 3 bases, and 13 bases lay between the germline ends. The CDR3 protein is CASSWGRDHYNEQFF. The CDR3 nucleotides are TGCGCCAGCAGCTGGGGCAGGGACCACTACAATGAGCAGTTCTTC.

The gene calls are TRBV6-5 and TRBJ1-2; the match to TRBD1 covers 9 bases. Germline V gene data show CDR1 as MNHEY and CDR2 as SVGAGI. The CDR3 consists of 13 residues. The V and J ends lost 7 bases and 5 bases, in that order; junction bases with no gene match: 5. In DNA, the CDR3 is TGTGCCAGCACCCCGACAGGGGGGTATGGCTACACCTTC. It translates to CASTPTGGYGYTF.

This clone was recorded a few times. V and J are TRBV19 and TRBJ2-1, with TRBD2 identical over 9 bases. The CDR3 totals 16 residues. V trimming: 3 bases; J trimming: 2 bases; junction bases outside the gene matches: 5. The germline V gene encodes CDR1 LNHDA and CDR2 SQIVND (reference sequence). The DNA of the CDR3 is TGTGCCAGTAGTATGGCTAGCGGGGTACCCTACAATGAGCAGTTCTTC. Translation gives CASSMASGVPYNEQFF.

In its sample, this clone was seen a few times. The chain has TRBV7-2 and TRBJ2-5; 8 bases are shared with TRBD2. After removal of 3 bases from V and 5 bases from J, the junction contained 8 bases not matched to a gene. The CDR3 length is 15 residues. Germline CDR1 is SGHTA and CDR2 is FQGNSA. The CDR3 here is CASSLYGLAPETQYF. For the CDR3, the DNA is TGTGCCAGCAGCTTGTACGGACTAGCACCGGAGACCCAGTACTTC.

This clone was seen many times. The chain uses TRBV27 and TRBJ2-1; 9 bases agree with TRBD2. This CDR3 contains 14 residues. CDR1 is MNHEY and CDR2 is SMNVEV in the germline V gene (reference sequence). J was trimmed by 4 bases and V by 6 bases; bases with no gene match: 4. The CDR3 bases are TGTGCCAGCAGGCGGGGGGGCCTTTACAATGAGCAGTTCTTC. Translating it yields CASRRGGLYNEQFF.

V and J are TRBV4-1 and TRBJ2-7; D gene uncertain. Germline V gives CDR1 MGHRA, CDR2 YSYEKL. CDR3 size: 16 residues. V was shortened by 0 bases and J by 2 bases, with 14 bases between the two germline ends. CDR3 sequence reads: CASSQDETLGAYEQYF. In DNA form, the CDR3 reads TGCGCCAGCAGCCAAGATGAGACTCTTGGGGCCTACGAGCAGTACTTC.

DNA of the CDR3: TGCGCCAGCAGCCAAGACGCAGATCAGCCCCAGCATTTT. Protein sequence: CASSQDADQPQHF. This chain uses TRBV4-1 with TRBJ1-5; D ambiguous. CDR3 size: 13 residues. V dropped 0 bases and J dropped 5 bases, with 5 bases sitting between them. CDR1 and CDR2 (germline): MGHRA, YSYEKL.

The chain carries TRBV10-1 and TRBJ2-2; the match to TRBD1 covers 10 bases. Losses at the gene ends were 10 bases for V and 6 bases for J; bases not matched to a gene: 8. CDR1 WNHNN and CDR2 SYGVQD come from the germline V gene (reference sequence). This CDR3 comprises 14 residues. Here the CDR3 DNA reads TGCGCCACCGCCCGGGACAGGGGAGCCGGGGAGCTGTTTTTT. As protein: CATARDRGAGELFF.

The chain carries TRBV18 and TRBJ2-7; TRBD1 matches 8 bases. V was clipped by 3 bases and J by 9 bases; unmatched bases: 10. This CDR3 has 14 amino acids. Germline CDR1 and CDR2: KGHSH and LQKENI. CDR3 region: CASSPGTGPRGQYF. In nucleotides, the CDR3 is TGTGCCAGCTCACCCGGGACAGGACCCCGAGGGCAGTACTTC.

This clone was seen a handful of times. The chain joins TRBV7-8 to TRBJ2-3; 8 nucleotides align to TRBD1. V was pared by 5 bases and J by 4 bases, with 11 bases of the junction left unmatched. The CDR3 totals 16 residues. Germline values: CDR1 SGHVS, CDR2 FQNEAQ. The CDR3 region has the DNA TGTGCCAGCAGCCGTTCCCGGACAGGGATACCAGATACGCAGTATTTT. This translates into CASSRSRTGIPDTQYF.

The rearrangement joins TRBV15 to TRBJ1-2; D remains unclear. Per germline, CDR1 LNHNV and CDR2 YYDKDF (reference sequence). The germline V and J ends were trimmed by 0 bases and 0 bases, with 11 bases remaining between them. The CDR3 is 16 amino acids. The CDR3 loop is CATSRDLAEANYGYTF. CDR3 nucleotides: TGTGCCACCAGCAGAGATCTGGCAGAAGCTAACTATGGCTACACCTTC.

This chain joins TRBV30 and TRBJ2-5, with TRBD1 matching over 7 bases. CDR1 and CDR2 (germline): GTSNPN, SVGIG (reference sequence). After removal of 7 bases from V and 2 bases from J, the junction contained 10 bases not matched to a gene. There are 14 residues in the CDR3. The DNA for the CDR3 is TGTGCCTCTATGAAGACAGGGTGGCAAGAGACCCAGTACTTC. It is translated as CASMKTGWQETQYF.

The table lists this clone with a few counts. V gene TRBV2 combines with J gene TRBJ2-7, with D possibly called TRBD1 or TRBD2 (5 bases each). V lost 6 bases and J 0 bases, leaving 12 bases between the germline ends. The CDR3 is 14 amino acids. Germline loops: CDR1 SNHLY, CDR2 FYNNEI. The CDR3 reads CASRFRDGSYEQYF. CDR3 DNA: TGTGCCAGCAGATTCCGGGACGGCTCCTACGAGCAGTACTTC.

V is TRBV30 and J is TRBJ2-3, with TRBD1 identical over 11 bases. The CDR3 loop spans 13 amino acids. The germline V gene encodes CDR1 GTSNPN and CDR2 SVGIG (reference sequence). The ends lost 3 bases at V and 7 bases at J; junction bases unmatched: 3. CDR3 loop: CAWRGTGGHTQYF. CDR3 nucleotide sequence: TGTGCCTGGAGGGGGACAGGGGGACATACGCAGTATTTT.

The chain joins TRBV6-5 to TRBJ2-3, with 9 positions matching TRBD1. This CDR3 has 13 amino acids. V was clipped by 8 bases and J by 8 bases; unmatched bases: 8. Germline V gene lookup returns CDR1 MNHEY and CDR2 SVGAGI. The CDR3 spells CASGTGPRATQYF. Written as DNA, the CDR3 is TGTGCCAGCGGGACAGGGCCTCGAGCTACGCAGTATTTT.

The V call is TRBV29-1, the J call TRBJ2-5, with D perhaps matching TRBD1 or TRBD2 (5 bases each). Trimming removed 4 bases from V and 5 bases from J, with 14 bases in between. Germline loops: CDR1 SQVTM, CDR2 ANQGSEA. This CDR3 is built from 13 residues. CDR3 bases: TGCAGCGTTGGAGGGGACGCCCTGGAGACCCAGTACTTC. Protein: CSVGGDALETQYF.

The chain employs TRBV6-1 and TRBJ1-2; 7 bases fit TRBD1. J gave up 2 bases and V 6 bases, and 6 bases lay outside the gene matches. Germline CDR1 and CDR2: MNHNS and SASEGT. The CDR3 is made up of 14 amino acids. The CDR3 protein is CASRGDRLNYGYTF. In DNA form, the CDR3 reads TGTGCCAGCAGGGGGGACAGATTAAACTATGGCTACACCTTC.

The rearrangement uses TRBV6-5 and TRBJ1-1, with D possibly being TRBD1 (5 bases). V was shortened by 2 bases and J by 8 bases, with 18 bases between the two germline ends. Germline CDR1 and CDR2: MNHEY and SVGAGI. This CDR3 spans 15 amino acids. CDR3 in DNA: TGTGCCAGCAGTTACACAGGTTTCGCCGAGGTGGAAGCTTTCTTT. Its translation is CASSYTGFAEVEAFF.